Each of the 32 T cell receptor beta chains below was sequenced from the same sample in a study of spatial heterogeneity in lung cancer. TCRdb re-called the 5' RACE reads through MiXCR, storing one row per CDR3 protein. The sample shows approximately 100,000 distinct CDR3 sequences, roughly 19% of them seen only once. As to time point: blood at routine non-recurrence follow-up after resection. This sample comprised PBMCs, obtained at follow-up. The source is a male donor with early-stage non-small cell lung cancer.

There are a few counts of this clonotype. The chain combines TRBV19 with TRBJ2-7; maybe TRBD2 (5 bases). The CDR3 runs 15 residues. Trimming took off 3 bases at V and 0 bases at J, with 12 bases between the two ends. Germline CDR1 and CDR2: LNHDA and SQIVND (reference sequence). This CDR3 reads CASSIGIRGSYEQYF. Here the CDR3 DNA reads TGTGCCAGTAGTATTGGCATCCGGGGCTCCTACGAGCAGTACTTC.

This clonotype was observed a handful of times. In nucleotides, the CDR3 is TGTGCCAGCAGCTCCTCGGGGGCTGCAGGAAACACCATATATTTT. Amino acid sequence: CASSSSGAAGNTIYF. The rearrangement uses TRBV3-1 and TRBJ1-3; a possible D gene is TRBD1 (6 bases). Germline assignment: CDR1 LGHDT and CDR2 YNNKEL (reference sequence). The CDR3 contains 15 residues. The V end lost 5 bases, the J end lost 4 bases, and 15 bases lay between the germline ends.

This clonotype was seen ten or more times. The V call is TRBV30, the J call TRBJ2-1; unclear D gene. The CDR3 loop spans 12 amino acids. CDR1 is GTSNPN, CDR2 SVGIG, per germline (reference sequence). Trimming stripped 5 bases from V and 10 bases from J, with 15 bases between. CDR3 protein: CAWGDLSGEQFF. CDR3 in DNA: TGTGCCTGGGGTGATCTTTCAGGAGAGCAGTTCTTC.

The chain combines TRBV15 with TRBJ2-3; 9 positions match TRBD2. In germline, CDR1 is LNHNV, CDR2 YYDKDF (reference sequence). This CDR3 contains 16 residues. Unmatched junction bases numbered 6, after V lost 3 bases and J lost 2 bases. In nucleotides, the CDR3 is TGTGCCACCAGCAGTGGGGTAGCGGGGGTCACAGATACGCAGTATTTT. This gives the protein CATSSGVAGVTDTQYF. Looking up the rest from reference TRBV15 and TRBJ2-3 gives the full variable domain: DAMVIQNPRYQVTQFGKPVTLSCSQTLNHNVMYWYQQKSSQAPKLLFHYYDKDFNNEADTPDNFQSRRPNTSFCFLDIRSPGLGDTAMYLCATSSGVAGVTDTQYFGPGTRLTVL.

The chain uses TRBV9 and TRBJ1-2, with D tentatively TRBD1 (5 bases). Between the trimmed V and J ends, which lost 3 bases and 4 bases, there was a span of 13 bases. CDR3 length: 14 amino acids. In germline, CDR1 is SGDLS, CDR2 YYNGEE. CDR3 sequence: CASSGLGRSYGYTF. CDR3 DNA sequence: TGTGCCAGCAGCGGATTGGGACGGAGCTATGGCTACACCTTC.

The chain couples TRBV19 to TRBJ1-5; 7 bases agree with TRBD1. The CDR3 contains 14 residues. Germline V gives CDR1 LNHDA, CDR2 SQIVND (reference sequence). For the CDR3, the DNA is TGTGCTACCCACCCGAGGGGGCCCAATCAGCCCCAGCATTTT. Translated, it gives CATHPRGPNQPQHF.

This clonotype was seen only a few times. This sequence joins TRBV20-1 and TRBJ2-1; D is unresolved. CDR3 length: 16 residues. Germline V gene data show CDR1 as DFQATT and CDR2 as SNEGSKA (reference sequence). Trimming removed 0 bases at V and 4 bases at J, with 16 bases between. DNA for the CDR3: TGCAGTGCTAGAGAAGCCCCTGCGCCGCCATACAATGAGCAGTTCTTC. Protein sequence: CSAREAPAPPYNEQFF.

The rearrangement links TRBV7-9 to TRBJ2-1; 8 bases line up with TRBD2. The junction had 9 bases not matched to a gene; V was cut back by 0 bases and J by 8 bases. Germline V gene data show CDR1 as SEHNR and CDR2 as FQNEAQ (reference sequence). The CDR3 extends over 16 amino acids. CDR3 sequence reads: CASSLARGSGKDEQFF. The CDR3 region has the DNA TGTGCCAGCAGCTTAGCGCGAGGTAGCGGGAAGGATGAGCAGTTCTTC.

The chain is built from TRBV19 and TRBJ1-5; a weak D match, TRBD1 (5 bases). CDR1 and CDR2 (germline): LNHDA, SQIVND (reference sequence). V lost 5 bases, J lost 2 bases, and 10 bases lay in between. The CDR3 is 14 residues long. The CDR3 sequence is CASSLTVGNQPQHF. The CDR3 DNA reads as TGTGCCAGTAGTCTGACAGTAGGCAATCAGCCCCAGCATTTT.

The sample holds a few counts of this clonotype. The V gene is TRBV12-3 or TRBV12-4, the J gene TRBJ1-1; D call uncertain. The CDR3 extends over 12 amino acids. Trimming shortened V by 5 bases and J by 8 bases, and 12 bases separated the two germline ends. As DNA, the CDR3 is TGTGCCAGCAGTAACGGGATTAACGAAGCTTTCTTT. This sequence encodes CASSNGINEAFF.

This chain uses TRBV7-2 with TRBJ2-3, with 7 nucleotides matching TRBD2. The CDR3 has 14 amino acids. V lost 5 bases to trimming and J lost 3 bases; unmatched junction nucleotides: 5. The germline gives CDR1 SGHTA, CDR2 FQGNSA. CDR3 sequence: CASSRRTRTDTQYF. CDR3 sequence (DNA): TGTGCCAGCAGCCGCCGGACTAGGACAGATACGCAGTATTTT.

V and J are TRBV2 and TRBJ2-2; TRBD2 agrees at 7 bases. Germline-derived CDR1 and CDR2 are SNHLY and FYNNEI. V shed 6 bases and J 2 bases; nucleotides not matched to a gene: 3. The CDR3 runs 14 residues. In DNA, the CDR3 is TGTGCCAGCAGGACGGGAGGAAACACCGGGGAGCTGTTTTTT. Protein: CASRTGGNTGELFF. The variable domain in full, completed from reference TRBV2 and TRBJ2-2, reads EPEVTQTPSHQVTQMGQEVILRCVPISNHLYFYWYRQILGQKVEFLVSFYNNEISEKSEIFDDQFSVERPDGSNFTLKIRSTKLEDSAMYFCASRTGGNTGELFFGEGSRLTVL.

The chain has TRBV18 and TRBJ1-4; TRBD1 aligns across 7 bases. There are 14 residues in the CDR3. V lost 6 bases, J lost 8 bases, and 9 bases stayed unmatched. The germline CDR1 and CDR2 sequences are KGHSH and LQKENI. As DNA, the CDR3 is TGTGCCAGCTCGCCTGGACAGGCCAAGGAAAAACTGTTTTTT. Translating it yields CASSPGQAKEKLFF.

CDR3 sequence: CASSERRDSLYNEQFF. DNA for the CDR3: TGTGCCAGCAGTGAAAGGCGGGACTCGCTATACAATGAGCAGTTCTTC. V gene TRBV12-3 or TRBV12-4 combines with J gene TRBJ2-1; tentatively, D is TRBD2 (6 bases). The CDR3 is 16 residues long. The ends were cut back, 5 bases at V and 4 bases at J, with 18 bases in the middle.

The chain recombines TRBV20-1 with TRBJ2-1; perhaps TRBD2 as D (6 bases). Looked up from germline, CDR1 is DFQATT and CDR2 is SNEGSKA (reference sequence). CDR3 size: 16 residues. Trimming cost V 0 bases and J 3 bases, with 15 bases left between them. CDR3 residues: CSAREVRAGSYNEQFF. The CDR3 coding sequence is TGCAGTGCTAGAGAGGTACGGGCGGGAAGCTACAATGAGCAGTTCTTC.

The V gene is TRBV24-1, the J gene TRBJ1-5, with D perhaps TRBD1 (5 bases). CDR1 is KGHDR and CDR2 is SFDVKD in the germline V gene. The CDR3 length is 12 residues. V lost 1 base and J lost 11, with 8 bases in between. The DNA of the CDR3 is TGTGCCACCAGTGATTTTGAGGGGACCCAGCATTTT. Amino acids: CATSDFEGTQHF.

This clonotype was observed a few times. This rearrangement joins TRBV3-1 to TRBJ2-2; possibly TRBD2 for D (5 bases). This CDR3 is 13 amino acids long. V lost 2 bases, J lost 5 bases, and 6 bases lay in between. CDR1 LGHDT and CDR2 YNNKEL come from the germline V gene (reference sequence). For the CDR3, the DNA is TGTGCCAGCAGCCAATCGGGGACCGGGGAGCTGTTTTTT. This translates into CASSQSGTGELFF.

This clonotype was picked up a small number of times. The chain employs TRBV30 and TRBJ1-5, with a tentative D call TRBD1 (5 bases). Germline V gene sequence: CDR1 GTSNPN, CDR2 SVGIG (reference sequence). V was cut by 2 bases and J by 1 base, with 9 bases left in between. This CDR3 has 14 residues. The DNA for the CDR3 is TGTGCCTGGAGTCAGGGTATGAGCAATCAGCCCCAGCATTTT. This gives the protein CAWSQGMSNQPQHF.

In this sample, this clonotype turned up many times. The chain combines TRBV9 with TRBJ2-6; D ambiguous. This CDR3 spans 12 amino acids. V lost 6 bases, J lost 1 base, and 2 bases lay in between. Germline CDR1 is SGDLS and CDR2 is YYNGEE. The CDR3 nucleotides read TGTGCCAGCATGTCTGGGGCCAACGTCCTGACTTTC. Translation gives CASMSGANVLTF.

This clonotype has just a few counts. The chain recombines TRBV30 with TRBJ1-5, with D unclear. The CDR3 is made up of 15 amino acids. The V gene's germline CDR1 is GTSNPN and CDR2 SVGIG (reference sequence). V dropped 1 base and J dropped 4 bases, with 14 bases sitting between them. The CDR3 bases are TGTGCCTGGAGTGACCGGACGAAACCTAATCAGCCCCAGCATTTT. Amino acids: CAWSDRTKPNQPQHF.

This clonotype was observed many times. The J gene is TRBJ2-3, the V gene TRBV19; D unclear. The germline V gene encodes CDR1 LNHDA and CDR2 SQIVND (reference sequence). The CDR3 runs 12 residues. V was cut by 5 bases and J by 6 bases, with 9 bases left in between. DNA of the CDR3: TGTGCCAGTAGTTCACAGTTTGATACGCAGTATTTT. It codes for CASSSQFDTQYF.

The chain is built from TRBV3-1 and TRBJ1-1; TRBD1 might be the D (6 bases). The V gene's germline CDR1 is LGHDT and CDR2 YNNKEL (reference sequence). This CDR3 has 15 residues. The ends were cut back, 3 bases at V and 0 bases at J, with 11 bases in the middle. CDR3 protein: CASSQPGGLNTEAFF. In nucleotides, the CDR3 is TGTGCCAGCAGCCAGCCTGGGGGCTTGAACACTGAAGCTTTCTTT.

The chain couples TRBV30 to TRBJ2-1, with 7 bases that match TRBD1. J was trimmed by 12 bases and V by 1 base; bases with no gene match: 0. CDR1 is GTSNPN, CDR2 SVGIG, per germline (reference sequence). CDR3 length equals 10 residues. CDR3 residues: CAWSAGGQFF. CDR3 bases: TGTGCCTGGAGTGCAGGGGGGCAGTTCTTC.

This chain links TRBV29-1 with TRBJ1-1, with D unresolved. CDR1 and CDR2 from the germline V gene are SQVTM and ANQGSEA. Trimming removed 4 bases at V and 1 base at J, with 7 bases between. CDR3 size: 12 residues. CDR3 region: CSVVSWNTEAFF. The CDR3 coding sequence is TGCAGCGTTGTTTCTTGGAACACTGAAGCTTTCTTT.

Only a few counts were recorded for this clonotype. The gene calls are TRBV7-8 and TRBJ2-1, with 8 bases fitting TRBD2. The CDR3 has 16 amino acids. V shed 7 bases, J shed 7 bases, and the junction held 15 bases outside the gene matches. Germline assignment: CDR1 SGHVS and CDR2 FQNEAQ. The CDR3 coding sequence is TGTGCCAGCACCCTCCTGCCCGGGACTAGGGGGAATGAGCAGTTCTTC. The encoded protein is CASTLLPGTRGNEQFF.

This clonotype was seen a few times. V and J are TRBV6-4 and TRBJ1-1; D call uncertain. This CDR3 comprises 15 residues. Germline lookup yields CDR1 MRHNA and CDR2 SNTAGT. Trimming stripped 10 bases from V and 8 bases from J, with 26 bases between. The CDR3 DNA is TGTGCCACCACGGGGAGAAATTCGGGCCGTAGAGAAGCTTTCTTT. This translates into CATTGRNSGRREAFF.

This rearrangement joins TRBV2 to TRBJ2-1; the D gene is possibly TRBD2 (6 bases). The germline V and J ends were trimmed by 7 bases and 1 base, with 14 bases remaining between them. Germline CDR1 is SNHLY and CDR2 is FYNNEI. The CDR3 is 15 amino acids. This chain's CDR3 is CASKHLALSYNEQFF. The CDR3, as DNA: TGTGCCAGCAAACATCTAGCGTTATCCTACAATGAGCAGTTCTTC.

V usage is TRBV19 and J usage is TRBJ2-2; D could derive from TRBD1 or TRBD2 (5 bases each). CDR3 length: 17 residues. Germline assignment: CDR1 LNHDA and CDR2 SQIVND (reference sequence). Trimming took 5 bases from V and 1 from J, leaving 17 bases between them. The CDR3 coding sequence is TGTGCCAGTAGTTCCTTAGTGGGGACCCAGAACACCGGGGAGCTGTTTTTT. Amino acid sequence: CASSSLVGTQNTGELFF.

This rearrangement joins TRBV11-1 to TRBJ2-5; 8 bases map to TRBD2. The trim removed 5 bases at V and 5 bases at J, leaving 7 bases unmatched. Germline loops: CDR1 SGHAT, CDR2 FQDESV (reference sequence). The CDR3 contains 14 residues. CDR3 sequence reads: CASSPREGRETQYF. The CDR3 DNA is TGTGCCAGCAGCCCCCGGGAGGGCCGGGAGACCCAGTACTTC.

V gene TRBV5-4 combines with J gene TRBJ1-1; D remains unclear. CDR1 SGHNT and CDR2 YYREEE come from the germline V gene (reference sequence). The CDR3 has 9 amino acids. Trimming removed 8 bases at V and 4 bases at J, with 3 bases between. CDR3 in amino acids: CASGTEAFF. The CDR3 bases are TGTGCCAGTGGCACTGAAGCTTTCTTT.

The sample holds one count of this clonotype. This chain connects TRBV6-2 or TRBV6-3 to TRBJ1-5; possibly TRBD1 for D (5 bases). This CDR3 spans 13 amino acids. V was pared by 5 bases and J by 2 bases, with 7 bases between. CDR1 and CDR2 from the germline V gene are MNHEY and SVGEGT. The CDR3 nucleotides are TGTGCCAGCAGTAGAGGGGGCAATCAGCCCCAGCATTTT. Its protein is CASSRGGNQPQHF.

Ten or more counts support this clonotype. The chain links TRBV4-1 to TRBJ2-7; D gene ambiguous. The CDR3 is made up of 14 amino acids. V shed 1 base and J shed 0 bases, with 7 bases lying between them. CDR1 and CDR2 from the germline V gene are MGHRA and YSYEKL. The CDR3 nucleotides read TGCGCCAGCAGCCAAGTGGTCGCCTCCTACGAGCAGTACTTC. Translation: CASSQVVASYEQYF.